A single T cell receptor beta chain is shown here with its context. As yet, its antigen is unknown. This entry belongs to a study of cytomegalovirus exposure and HLA in healthy donors. The V gene's germline CDR1 is ENHRY and CDR2 SYGVKD. Trimming at V came to 6 bases and at J to 5 bases, leaving 4 bases not matched to a gene. The length of the CDR3 is 13 residues. Findings and caveats of the study: Highest at DRB1 and lowest at HLA-C, TCR association rates differed among HLA loci in a later analysis.

Primers: 60 Vbeta forward and 13 Jbeta reverse. Assay: immunoSEQ multiplex PCR; the TCRdb copy retains only in-frame clones and omits some. The table has about 270,000 clones, roughly two thirds seen once. This clonotype was sampled from a female donor in good health and CMV-seronegative. The V call is TRBV10-3, the J call TRBJ2-5; the match to TRBD2 covers 9 bases. Sequenced: PBMCs. The CDR3 protein is CAIRGLAGETQYF. The CDR3 DNA is TGTGCCATCAGGGGACTAGCAGGGGAGACCCAGTACTTC.